This T cell receptor (beta chain) was profiled in a study of vaccination and CD4 T cells after COVID-19. Across the study: Overlapping spike peptides of SARS-CoV-2, HCoV-NL63, HCoV-OC43 and HCoV-229E stimulated the cells. The authors gave control cultures a CEFX pool, an HIV-1 Nef pool, or no peptide.

Cultured CD4+ T cell DNA underwent sequencing with the Oncomine TCR Beta short-read assay. Via MiXCR, TCRdb re-called the PCR reads, giving one row per CDR3 protein. In the table there are some 8,600 distinct CDR3 sequences, 73% of which are singletons. Note on this clonotype: What it binds is unknown.

Per the germline V gene, CDR1 is DFQATT and CDR2 is SNEGSKA (reference sequence). This CDR3 has 14 residues. The V and J ends lost 6 bases and 3 bases, in that order; junction bases with no gene match: 8. Regarding treatment: approximately nine-day PBMC culture with coronavirus spike peptide pools or control peptides (ViraFEST assay). Each of days 3 and 7 saw half the medium replaced by fresh IL-2 medium. Sample: CD4+ T cells from blood, cultured in vitro. The clonotype was recovered from a human donor who had recovered from COVID-19. The chain couples TRBV20-1 to TRBJ2-4, with TRBD2 matching over 7 bases. The CDR3 region has the DNA TGCAGTGCCCCAACCCGGGACTACAAAAACATTCAGTACTTC. Translated: CSAPTRDYKNIQYF.